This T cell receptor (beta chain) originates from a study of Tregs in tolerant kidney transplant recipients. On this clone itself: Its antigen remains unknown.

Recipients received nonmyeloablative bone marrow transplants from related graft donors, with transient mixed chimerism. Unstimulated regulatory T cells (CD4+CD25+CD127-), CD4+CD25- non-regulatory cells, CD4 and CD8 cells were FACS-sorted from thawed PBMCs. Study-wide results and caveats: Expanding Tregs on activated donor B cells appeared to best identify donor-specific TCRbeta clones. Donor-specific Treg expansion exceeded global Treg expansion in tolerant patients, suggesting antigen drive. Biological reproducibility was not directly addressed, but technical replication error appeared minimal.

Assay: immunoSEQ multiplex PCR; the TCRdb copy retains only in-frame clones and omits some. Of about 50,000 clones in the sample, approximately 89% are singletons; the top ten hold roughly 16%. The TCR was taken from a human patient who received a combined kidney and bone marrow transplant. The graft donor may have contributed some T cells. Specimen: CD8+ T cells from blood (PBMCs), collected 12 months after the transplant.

This CDR3 reads CASSQDAAGATGELFF. The CDR3, as DNA: TGCGCCAGCAGCCAAGATGCAGCGGGGGCCACCGGGGAGCTGTTTTTT. The chain is built from TRBV4-3 and TRBJ2-2; 8 bases are shared with TRBD2. V was clipped by 0 bases and J by 4 bases; unmatched bases: 4. The CDR3 is 16 residues long. Germline CDR1 is LGHNA and CDR2 is YSLEER.